These 18 T cell receptor beta chains share one sample of origin, sequenced in a study of T cell repertoires in cytomegalovirus infection (dated by TCRdb to about 2019). The instrument given in TCRdb is Illumina HiSeq 1500. Through fastp at Q25 and MiXCR, TCRdb rebuilt clones from the public reads, retaining in-frame beta chains. Duplicate CDR3 protein sequences are folded into a single record with the most common DNA and genes. This sample holds about 890,000 distinct CDR3 sequences; approximately 31% were observed only once. Clones ranked in the top ten supply about an eighth of the sample. These receptors lack a known antigen. The treatment or condition label here, explained by the study, means: in vitro stimulation with specific CMV peptide epitopes to enrich CMV-specific T cells. Material: cultured CD8+ T cells from PBMCs, obtained from culture after CMV antigen stimulation. These receptors were obtained from a human donor in good health (CMV status not recorded). Some clones in this sample may be carry-over from other donors' samples.

This clonotype was seen a few times. The CDR3 DNA follows: TGCAGTGCTAAGGGGGACTCAGCAGGGACCCACGAGCAGTACTTC. Protein: CSAKGDSAGTHEQYF. J is TRBJ2-7 and V is TRBV20-1; possibly TRBD1 or TRBD2 for D (6 bases each). The CDR3 extends over 15 amino acids. Germline CDR1 and CDR2: DFQATT and SNEGSKA (reference sequence). The V end was cut by 4 bases, the J end by 5 bases, with 21 bases between.

The chain recombines TRBV20-1 with TRBJ2-5; no firm D call. The CDR3 runs to 16 residues. The germline V gene has CDR1 DFQATT and CDR2 SNEGSKA (reference sequence). The V gene lost 0 bases and the J gene lost 2 bases, with 16 bases spanning the gap. The CDR3: CSARDFGAGKQETQYF. The CDR3 DNA sequence: TGCAGTGCTAGAGATTTTGGAGCCGGCAAGCAAGAGACCCAGTACTTC.

This clonotype turned up a few times. This rearrangement joins TRBV6-6 to TRBJ2-3; TRBD1 aligns across 8 bases. CDR3 length: 17 amino acids. In germline, CDR1 is MNHNY, CDR2 SVGAGI (reference sequence). V trimming: 2 bases; J trimming: 4 bases; junction bases outside the gene matches: 11. In nucleotides, the CDR3 is TGTGCCAGCAGTTACGGTCCAGGGGGCGTGCGGCCAGATACGCAGTATTTT. As protein: CASSYGPGGVRPDTQYF.

In this sample, this clonotype turned up a few times. The chain employs TRBV12-3 or TRBV12-4 and TRBJ1-5; D unclear. The ends were cut back, 7 bases at V and 4 bases at J, with 17 bases in the middle. This CDR3 comprises 15 residues. CDR3 DNA sequence: TGTGCCAGCACCCCCGAGGCAGGCCTTAATCAGCCCCAGCATTTT. It is translated as CASTPEAGLNQPQHF.

This clonotype was recorded a few times. The chain carries TRBV27 and TRBJ1-5; D unresolved. Germline V gives CDR1 MNHEY, CDR2 SMNVEV (reference sequence). This CDR3 is 15 amino acids long. V shed 6 bases and J shed 6 bases, with 18 bases lying between them. The CDR3 loop reads CASRKDALAGQPQHF. CDR3 nucleotide sequence: TGTGCCAGCAGGAAGGACGCTTTGGCGGGTCAGCCCCAGCATTTT.

The chain couples TRBV6-2 or TRBV6-3 to TRBJ2-7; D perhaps matches TRBD2 (6 bases). Germline values: CDR1 MNHEY, CDR2 SVGEGT. The CDR3 has 14 amino acids. V gave up 8 bases and J gave up 7 bases, with 21 bases separating them. The CDR3 protein is CASAVTPGLWEQYV. CDR3 sequence (DNA): TGTGCCAGCGCAGTTACCCCTGGACTATGGGAGCAGTACGTC.

This chain links TRBV5-4 with TRBJ2-2; 10 bases map to TRBD2. The junction had 6 bases not matched to a gene; V was cut back by 7 bases and J by 6 bases. Germline V gene lookup returns CDR1 SGHNT and CDR2 YYREEE (reference sequence). The CDR3 has 14 residues. The DNA of the CDR3 is TGTGCCAGCGAGCGGGGGGGCCTTCCCGGGGAGCTGTTTTTT. It translates to CASERGGLPGELFF.

The J gene is TRBJ2-7, the V gene TRBV2, with 13 bases fitting TRBD2. In germline, CDR1 is SNHLY, CDR2 FYNNEI. The CDR3 runs 14 residues. V dropped 7 bases and J dropped 2; count of bases not matched to a gene: 2. CDR3 amino acids: CASKTSGGPYEQYF. Written as DNA, the CDR3 is TGTGCCAGCAAGACTAGCGGGGGGCCCTACGAGCAGTACTTC.

The gene calls are TRBV14 and TRBJ1-4, with D possibly TRBD1 on 5 matching bases. The CDR3 extends over 16 amino acids. Germline CDR1 SGHDN, CDR2 FVKESK. The V gene lost 2 bases and the J gene lost 0 bases, with 10 bases spanning the gap. This chain's CDR3 is CASSQTGLATNEKLFF. The CDR3 DNA is TGTGCCAGCAGCCAAACAGGCCTTGCAACTAATGAAAAACTGTTTTTT. Complete variable domain (other parts from reference TRBV14 and TRBJ1-4): EAGVTQFPSHSVIEKGQTVTLRCDPISGHDNLYWYRRVMGKEIKFLLHFVKESKQDESGMPNNRFLAERTGGTYSTLKVQPAELEDSGVYFCASSQTGLATNEKLFFGSGTQLSVL.

CDR3 DNA sequence: TGTGCCAGCAGCCAGTTTCAGTTCCTCCCAGAGACCCAGTACTTC. This gives the protein CASSQFQFLPETQYF. This rearrangement joins TRBV3-1 to TRBJ2-5; D is unresolved. The V and J ends lost 3 bases and 4 bases respectively, with 15 bases between them. The length of the CDR3 is 15 residues. Per the germline V gene, CDR1 is LGHDT and CDR2 is YNNKEL (reference sequence).

The chain carries TRBV6-2 or TRBV6-3 and TRBJ2-5; D call uncertain. From germline, CDR1 is MNHEY and CDR2 SVGEGT. The CDR3 contains 13 residues. Trimming removed 3 bases from V and 5 bases from J, with 10 bases in between. In DNA, the CDR3 is TGTGCCAGCAGTTATAGCCGTCGGGAGACCCAGTACTTC. Its translation: CASSYSRRETQYF.

Concerning this clonotype: A read error may produce the germline difference seen at one junction end. This chain joins TRBV19 and TRBJ2-1; TRBD1 might be the D (7 bases). CDR3 length equals 16 residues. The germline V gene encodes CDR1 LNHDA and CDR2 SQIVND (reference sequence). This CDR3 reads CASSPPSVRGRGELFF. CDR3 bases: TGTGCCAGTAGCCCTCCGTCGGTGAGGGGGCGGGGTGAGCTGTTCTTC.

The sample holds a few counts of this clonotype. This chain joins TRBV7-8 and TRBJ2-1; maybe TRBD1 (5 bases). Trimming took off 9 bases at V and 0 bases at J, with 18 bases between the two ends. Per germline, CDR1 SGHVS and CDR2 FQNEAQ. This CDR3 comprises 16 residues. The CDR3 sequence: CASVPLGPSSYNEQFF. Here the CDR3 DNA reads TGTGCCAGTGTTCCTTTGGGGCCAAGCTCCTACAATGAGCAGTTCTTC.

This clonotype appeared a single time. The chain recombines TRBV13 with TRBJ2-7, with D perhaps given as TRBD1 or TRBD2 (5 bases each). Germline values: CDR1 PRHDT, CDR2 FYEKMQ (reference sequence). Trimming removed 5 bases from V and 3 bases from J, with 17 bases in between. CDR3 length equals 15 residues. The chain's CDR3 is CASSLETGTYYEQYF. CDR3 in DNA: TGTGCCAGCAGCCTAGAGACCGGGACCTACTACGAGCAGTACTTC.

The gene calls are TRBV6-5 and TRBJ2-1, with no clear D. The CDR3 length is 14 residues. CDR1 is MNHEY, CDR2 SVGAGI, per germline. V gave up 5 bases and J gave up 0 bases, with 8 bases separating them. The CDR3 DNA is TGTGCCAGCAGTAACAGCCACTCCTACAATGAGCAGTTCTTC. It encodes CASSNSHSYNEQFF.

V and J are TRBV24-1 and TRBJ2-5, with 8 bases lining up with TRBD1. This CDR3 region has 16 residues. Germline loops: CDR1 KGHDR, CDR2 SFDVKD. Germline trimming cut 4 bases from V and 5 bases from J; bases unmatched to any gene: 11. Written as DNA, the CDR3 is TGTGCCACCAGTGACTTGACAGGGGATGGCGGGGAGACCCAGTACTTC. Translation gives CATSDLTGDGGETQYF.

This sequence joins TRBV10-3 and TRBJ2-3; D might be TRBD2 (5 bases). V was cut by 2 bases and J by 2 bases, with 11 bases left in between. The CDR3 consists of 15 residues. Germline V gene sequence: CDR1 ENHRY, CDR2 SYGVKD. CDR3 nucleotides: TGTGCCATCAGTGAGACTAGTTCTGACACAGATACGCAGTATTTT. It codes for CAISETSSDTDTQYF.

The J gene is TRBJ1-5, the V gene TRBV6-1, with 7 bases fitting TRBD1. J lost 4 bases, V lost 5 bases, and 8 bases had no gene match. Germline V gene sequence: CDR1 MNHNS, CDR2 SASEGT. This CDR3 has 15 residues. CDR3: CASSHGQVGNQPQHF. The CDR3 DNA reads TGTGCCAGCAGTCACGGACAGGTCGGGAATCAGCCCCAGCATTTT.